This is a list of T cell receptor beta chains from one sample in a study of OX40 agonist ivuxolimab in advanced cancers. The protocol was immunoSEQ multiplex PCR, while the TCRdb copy is restricted to in-frame clones and leaves out a portion. The profile shows 90,000 or so clones, approximately 87% of them singletons. The source material was CD4+ or CD8+ T cells sorted from blood, sampled in a trial of the OX40 agonist ivuxolimab. These receptors all stem from an adult with an advanced solid tumor such as melanoma, head and neck, liver or kidney cancer. Both conserved end residues are part of each CDR3. A D gene is named only where the DNA matches it firmly. The listing skips clone size in some rows; elsewhere it reads once, few, many or a size class.

>TRBJ2-7|TRBV28|.|TRBD1
CASSSGTAPSWQYF
TGTGCCAGCAGTTCGGGGACAGCCCCGAGTTGGCAGTACTTC
>TRBJ2-1|TRBV11-3|.|TRBD2
CASSSLAGGSGFNEQFF
TGTGCCAGCAGCTCGCTAGCGGGAGGCTCCGGTTTTAATGAGCAGTTCTTC
>TRBJ1-1|TRBV19|few|.
CASSIPPAEAFF
TGTGCCAGTAGTATCCCCCCGGCTGAAGCTTTCTTT
>TRBJ2-1|TRBV19|.|TRBD1
CASSITDRVLYNEQFF
TGTGCCAGTAGTATTACGGACAGGGTTCTTTACAATGAGCAGTTCTTC
>TRBJ2-6|TRBV5-1|.|.
CASTPGNGANVLTF
TGCGCCAGCACTCCGGGTAATGGGGCCAACGTCCTGACTTTC
>TRBJ2-1|TRBV30|.|.
CAWGSFGSGEQFF
TGTGCCTGGGGGAGTTTCGGATCGGGTGAGCAGTTCTTC
>TRBJ2-4|TRBV7-2|.|TRBD2
CASSGGLAGDGVAKNIQYF
TGTGCCAGCAGCGGGGGACTAGCGGGAGATGGGGTAGCCAAAAACATTCAGTACTTC
>TRBJ1-5|TRBV10-2|.|.
CASSGSLSNQPQHF
TGCGCCAGCAGTGGCAGCCTTAGCAATCAGCCCCAGCATTTT
>TRBJ2-7|TRBV27|.|.
CASSLVPGTDEQYF
TGTGCCAGCAGTTTAGTCCCCGGTACCGACGAGCAGTACTTC
>TRBJ1-3|TRBV28|.|TRBD1
CAVPTGAEGNTIYF
TGTGCCGTACCGACAGGGGCGGAGGGAAACACCATATATTTT
>TRBJ2-1|TRBV2|.|TRBD2
CASSGRLAGGTDEQFF
TGTGCCAGCAGTGGACGACTAGCGGGAGGGACCGATGAGCAGTTCTTC
>TRBJ1-3|TRBV9|once|.
CASSVDPGGGAGGNTIYF
TGTGCCAGCAGCGTAGATCCGGGTGGTGGGGCAGGGGGAAACACCATATATTTT
>TRBJ1-4|TRBV9|.|TRBD1
CASSSIGQGDEKLFF
TGTGCCAGCAGCTCCATAGGACAGGGGGATGAAAAACTGTTTTTT
>TRBJ2-7|TRBV28|few|TRBD1
CASSQPRGQSTYEQYF
TGTGCCAGCAGCCAACCGAGGGGACAGTCGACCTACGAGCAGTACTTC
>TRBJ1-1|TRBV18|few|.
CASSPKLRGENTEAFF
TGTGCCAGCTCACCAAAATTAAGAGGGGAGAACACTGAAGCTTTCTTT
>TRBJ1-1|TRBV11-1|.|TRBD1
CASSSSGTGGMAFF
TGTGCCAGCAGCTCCTCCGGGACAGGGGGCATGGCTTTCTTT
>TRBJ1-1|TRBV7-6|few|TRBD1
CASSPRGQRAFF
TGTGCCAGCAGCCCCAGGGGGCAACGAGCTTTCTTT
>TRBJ1-1|TRBV30|.|.
CACTGQANTEAFF
TGTGCCTGTACGGGACAAGCAAACACTGAAGCTTTCTTT
>TRBJ2-5|TRBV6-1|.|TRBD2
CASSESGGRVETQYF
TGTGCCAGCAGTGAATCGGGGGGGCGGGTCGAGACCCAGTACTTC
>TRBJ2-5|TRBV5-1|.|.
CASSSQVSETQYF
TGCGCCAGCAGCTCCCAAGTTTCGGAGACCCAGTACTTC
>TRBJ2-3|TRBV29-1|.|.
CSGRDGRTDTQYF
TGCAGCGGCCGGGACGGACGCACAGATACGCAGTATTTT
>TRBJ2-5|TRBV18|.|.
CASSPKGETQYF
TGTGCCAGCTCACCGAAAGGGGAGACCCAGTACTTC
>TRBJ2-3|TRBV9|.|.
CASSVGTSFTDTQYF
TGTGCCAGCAGCGTAGGGACATCTTTCACAGATACGCAGTATTTT
>TRBJ1-1|TRBV28|once|.
CASRVSYTEAFF
TGTGCCAGCAGGGTATCGTACACTGAAGCTTTCTTT
>TRBJ2-7|TRBV15|.|.
CATSRVGRDGSYEQYF
TGTGCCACCAGCAGAGTCGGGCGGGACGGTTCCTACGAGCAGTACTTC
>TRBJ2-1|TRBV30|.|.
CAWSVRTPGNEQFF
TGTGCCTGGAGTGTACGCACCCCGGGGAATGAGCAGTTCTTC
>TRBJ1-6|TRBV9|.|.
CASSVVGGPLHF
TGTGCCAGCAGCGTAGTGGGGGGACCCCTCCACTTT
>TRBJ1-1|TRBV25-1|.|.
CASSSVNNFFGTEAFF
TGTGCCAGCAGTTCAGTGAACAATTTTTTTGGCACTGAAGCTTTCTTT
>TRBJ2-2|TRBV7-8|.|.
CASSALVPQNTGELFF
TGTGCCAGCAGCGCCCTAGTACCCCAGAACACCGGGGAGCTGTTTTTT
>TRBJ1-2|TRBV5-1|.|TRBD1
CASSLLGTGGDGYTF
TGCGCCAGCAGCTTACTCGGGACAGGGGGCGATGGCTACACCTTC
>TRBJ2-1|TRBV6-1|.|.
CASSERLGGYNEQFF
TGTGCCAGCAGTGAAAGACTCGGGGGATACAATGAGCAGTTCTTC
>TRBJ1-1|TRBV11-2|.|.
CASSPRRDTFRTEAFF
TGTGCCAGCAGCCCACGCCGGGACACCTTCCGGACTGAAGCTTTCTTT
>TRBJ2-6|TRBV30|.|.
CAWSVPSSGANVLTF
TGTGCCTGGAGTGTGCCTAGCTCTGGGGCCAACGTCCTGACTTTC
>TRBJ1-1|TRBV6-4|.|.
CASSDGGGTEAFF
TGTGCCAGCAGTGACGGGGGGGGAACTGAAGCTTTCTTT
>TRBJ2-7|TRBV14|.|.
CASSQDGQSYEQYF
TGTGCCAGCAGCCAAGATGGACAGTCCTACGAGCAGTACTTC